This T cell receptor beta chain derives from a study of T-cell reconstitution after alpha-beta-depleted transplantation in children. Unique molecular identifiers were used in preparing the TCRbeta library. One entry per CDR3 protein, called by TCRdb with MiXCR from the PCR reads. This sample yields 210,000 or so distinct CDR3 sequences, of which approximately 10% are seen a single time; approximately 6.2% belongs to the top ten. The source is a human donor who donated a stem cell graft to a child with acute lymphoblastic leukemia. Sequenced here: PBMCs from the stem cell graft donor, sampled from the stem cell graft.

CDR3 residues: CASSYRQVLSYEQYF. CDR3 nucleotides: TGTGCCAGCAGTTACCGACAGGTCTTATCCTACGAGCAGTACTTC. This chain uses TRBV6-5 with TRBJ2-7; tentatively, D is TRBD1 (6 bases). Germline V CDR1 and CDR2: MNHEY, SVGAGI. The germline V and J ends were trimmed by 2 bases and 1 base, with 12 bases remaining between them. The CDR3 is made up of 15 amino acids.